The 2 T cell receptor beta chains below come from one sample, sequenced in a study of cytomegalovirus exposure and HLA in healthy donors. The PCR contained 60 Vbeta and 13 Jbeta primers. Sequencing used immunoSEQ multiplex PCR; TCRdb keeps in-frame clones, though not all of them. Of 120,000 to 150,000 clones listed, 50% to 75% are singletons. The sample taken for sequencing was PBMCs. Receptors were obtained from a woman aged 25 to 39 in good health and CMV-seropositive.

This clone occurred a few times. V is TRBV5-1 and J is TRBJ1-2; 12 bases are a match to TRBD1. V lost 4 bases and J lost 8; bases outside the gene matches: 9. There are 15 residues in the CDR3. Per the germline V gene, CDR1 is SGHRS and CDR2 is YFSETQ. The CDR3 is CASSPTGTGGEGYTF. The DNA for the CDR3 is TGCGCCAGCAGCCCCACCGGGACAGGGGGCGAAGGCTACACCTTC.

This chain joins TRBV29-1 and TRBJ2-1; TRBD2 matches 11 bases. This CDR3 has 15 residues. Germline loops: CDR1 SQVTM, CDR2 ANQGSEA. The J segment lost 13 bases and the V segment lost 8 bases, leaving 19 bases of the junction unmatched. CDR3 nucleotides: TGCAGCTCCAGGGCCTTAGCGGGGGGGGGCGTCGATCAGTTCTTC. Translation: CSSRALAGGGVDQFF.